This TCR beta chain derives from a study of blood T cell repertoires in COVID-19. The data were produced by immunoSEQ multiplex PCR, yet TCRdb's version contains in-frame clones alone and is incomplete. The sample holds under 250,000 clones, more than 70% seen once. Trimming at V came to 3 bases and at J to 3 bases, leaving 9 bases not matched to a gene. Germline-derived CDR1 and CDR2 are SGHNT and YYREEE (reference sequence). This CDR3 is built from 18 residues. This rearrangement joins TRBV5-4 to TRBJ2-3; TRBD2 aligns across 14 bases. The receptor was isolated from a woman between 45 and 60 years old with acute or convalescent COVID-19. Sequenced: peripheral blood. The CDR3 loop reads CASSSGTSGSGVTDTQYF. Written as DNA, the CDR3 is TGTGCCAGCAGCTCCGGGACTAGCGGGAGCGGTGTTACAGATACGCAGTATTTT. The variable domain in full, with the rest retrieved from reference TRBV5-4 and TRBJ2-3, is ETGVTQSPTHLIKTRGQQVTLRCSSQSGHNTVSWYQQALGQGPQFIFQYYREEENGRGNFPPRFSGLQFPNYSSELNVNALELDDSALYLCASSSGTSGSGVTDTQYFGPGTRLTVL.